This note documents a single TCR beta chain sequence. The data stem from a study of blood T cell repertoires in COVID-19. Study context: From the United States, Italy and Spain came samples of acute and convalescent COVID-19.

As originally analysed: Amplification with reference gene primers provided the estimates of nucleated cell counts. Sequencing was performed with immunoSEQ multiplex PCR; in TCRdb, only in-frame clones are kept and a portion is missing. V, J and clone size reflect that table, while D and trimming were determined from the DNA. This table holds some 200,000 clones, 86% found once. There are 14 residues in the CDR3. Looked up from germline, CDR1 is PRHDT and CDR2 is FYEKMQ (reference sequence). The V and J ends lost 6 bases and 6 bases, in that order; junction bases with no gene match: 11. The sample comprised peripheral blood. This sequence originates from an elderly man with acute or convalescent COVID-19. The V and J genes are TRBV13 and TRBJ2-7; TRBD1 agrees at 7 bases. The DNA for the CDR3 is TGTGCCAGCAGTTTAAATCACAGGGGCGGCGAGCAGTACGTC. This encodes CASSLNHRGGEQYV.